Following are 12 T cell receptor beta chains from one sample sequenced in a study of T cells in Graves' hyperthyroidism and ophthalmopathy. Amplification of TCR beta CDR3 regions was performed using RNA transcripts as template. First-round RT-PCR of the TCR CDR3 relied on the HTBI primer set. MiXCR was run by TCRdb on the multiplex PCR reads, yielding one entry per CDR3 protein. The repertoire consists of a few hundred thousand distinct CDR3 sequences, with approximately 16% occurring once and the leading ten covering around 43%. Sequenced material: blood. The source is a man aged 35 to 55 with Graves' hyperthyroidism.

The J gene is TRBJ1-4, the V gene TRBV6-2 or TRBV6-3; D call uncertain. Germline V gives CDR1 MNHEY, CDR2 SVGEGT. CDR3 length: 13 residues. Trimming took off 2 bases at V and 8 bases at J, with 9 bases between the two ends. For the CDR3, the DNA is TGTGCCAGCAGTTACACCCGGCTGGAAAAACTGTTTTTT. Amino acids: CASSYTRLEKLFF.

This rearrangement joins TRBV5-6 to TRBJ2-7; 11 bases agree with TRBD1. With 1 base clipped from V and 2 bases from J, the junction kept 2 bases outside the gene matches. Germline assignment: CDR1 SGHDT and CDR2 YYEEEE. This CDR3 has 15 amino acids. CDR3: CASSLPGQGAYEQYF. The CDR3 DNA reads as TGTGCCAGCAGCTTGCCGGGACAGGGGGCCTACGAGCAGTACTTC.

This clonotype was recorded at least ten times. This chain joins TRBV7-3 and TRBJ1-6, with D perhaps matching TRBD1 (5 bases). Trimming removed 4 bases from V and 7 bases from J, with 14 bases in between. The CDR3 is 15 amino acids. Per germline, CDR1 SGHTA and CDR2 FQGTGA. The CDR3 sequence is CASSSRDHRNSPLHF. The CDR3 bases are TGTGCCAGCAGCTCCAGGGACCACAGGAATTCACCCCTCCACTTT.

The sample holds a few counts of this clonotype. The chain carries TRBV27 and TRBJ2-7; D may match TRBD1 or TRBD2 (5 bases each). V lost 8 bases and J 2 bases, leaving 16 bases between the germline ends. This CDR3 region has 14 residues. The germline V gene has CDR1 MNHEY and CDR2 SMNVEV (reference sequence). CDR3 nucleotide sequence: TGTGCCAGCGGGTTCGGGACGGCCCCCTACGAGCAGTACTTC. Translated: CASGFGTAPYEQYF.

A few counts support this clonotype. The rearrangement links TRBV5-8 to TRBJ1-1; no clear D. CDR1 and CDR2 (germline): SGHTS, YDEGEE. The V end lost 7 bases, the J end lost 4 bases, and 23 bases lay between the germline ends. The CDR3 runs 16 residues. CDR3 in amino acids: CASVELIEDLGTEAFF. In DNA, the CDR3 is TGTGCCAGCGTCGAACTAATAGAGGACCTGGGCACTGAAGCTTTCTTT.

This chain uses TRBV4-3 with TRBJ1-2, with D possibly being TRBD1 (6 bases). Germline assignment: CDR1 LGHNA and CDR2 YSLEER. V lost 6 bases and J 5 bases, leaving 16 bases between the germline ends. There are 14 residues in the CDR3. The chain's CDR3 is CASSRLPGEYGYTF. Here the CDR3 DNA reads TGCGCCAGCAGTCGGCTACCAGGGGAATATGGCTACACCTTC.

The genes are TRBV28 and TRBJ2-5; 11 positions agree with TRBD2. The V gene's germline CDR1 is MDHEN and CDR2 SYDVKM. This CDR3 region has 15 residues. Trimming removed 5 bases from V and 4 bases from J; junction bases left unmatched: 6. CDR3 loop: CASSIIAGGRETQYF. CDR3 sequence (DNA): TGTGCCAGCAGTATAATAGCGGGGGGGAGAGAGACCCAGTACTTC.

This clonotype was seen many times. This chain joins TRBV29-1 and TRBJ1-2; 7 nucleotides agree with TRBD1. V lost 6 bases to trimming and J lost 0 bases; unmatched junction nucleotides: 4. CDR1 is SQVTM and CDR2 is ANQGSEA in the germline V gene. The CDR3 has 13 residues. The DNA for the CDR3 is TGCAGCGTCACAGGGGCCACTAACTATGGCTACACCTTC. It is translated as CSVTGATNYGYTF.

The sample holds many counts of this clonotype. The chain couples TRBV20-1 to TRBJ2-7; 7 positions agree with TRBD1. The CDR3 totals 14 residues. CDR1 and CDR2 from the germline V gene are DFQATT and SNEGSKA (reference sequence). V dropped 5 bases and J dropped 0; count of bases not matched to a gene: 7. CDR3 protein: CSAEDRLNSYEQYF. As DNA, the CDR3 is TGCAGTGCTGAGGACAGGCTCAACTCCTACGAGCAGTACTTC.

This clonotype occurred a few times. For the CDR3, the DNA is TGTGCCAGCAGTTACTCGATCCCGGGACTAGCGGGGGTAAGACCCTACGAGCAGTACTTC. Its translation is CASSYSIPGLAGVRPYEQYF. The J gene is TRBJ2-7, the V gene TRBV6-6; 14 nucleotides match TRBD2. V shed 0 bases, J shed 2 bases, and the junction held 12 bases outside the gene matches. This CDR3 is built from 20 residues. Germline-derived CDR1 and CDR2 are MNHNY and SVGAGI (reference sequence).

The sample holds many counts of this clonotype. The chain uses TRBV11-2 and TRBJ2-7; D could derive from TRBD1 or TRBD2 (5 bases each). CDR1 is SGHAT, CDR2 FQNNGV, per germline. Deletions cut 6 bases from V and 4 bases from J, with 16 bases between. The CDR3 runs 14 residues. Here the CDR3 DNA reads TGTGCCAGCAGTCCGCCGGCCAGGGAGTACGAGCAGTACTTC. Translated, it gives CASSPPAREYEQYF.

In this sample, this clonotype turned up many times. This chain uses TRBV19 with TRBJ2-2; possible D gene TRBD2, 6 bases. Germline CDR1 is LNHDA and CDR2 is SQIVND (reference sequence). Trimming cost V 1 base and J 10 bases, with 13 bases left between them. The CDR3 runs 14 residues. As DNA, the CDR3 is TGTGCCAGTAGTATAGGCGGGGAGAAGGTGGAGCTGTTTTTT. It translates to CASSIGGEKVELFF.